What follows are 25 T cell receptor beta chains derived from one specimen sequenced in a study of blood T cell repertoires in COVID-19. The data were produced by immunoSEQ multiplex PCR, yet TCRdb's version contains in-frame clones alone and is incomplete. The sample consists of 250,000 to 350,000 clones, around 86% of them appearing once. Sequenced input: peripheral blood. These receptors all stem from a middle-aged woman who had recovered from COVID-19.

This chain uses TRBV11-2 with TRBJ1-5; 7 positions agree with TRBD1. Germline V gene sequence: CDR1 SGHAT, CDR2 FQNNGV. V lost 5 bases, J lost 4 bases, and 5 bases stayed unmatched. This CDR3 is 14 amino acids long. In nucleotides, the CDR3 is TGTGCCAGCAGCCCTAAGACAGGGAATCAGCCCCAGCATTTT. Residues: CASSPKTGNQPQHF. Variable domain in full (rest from reference TRBV11-2 and TRBJ1-5): EAGVAQSPRYKIIEKRQSVAFWCNPISGHATLYWYQQILGQGPKLLIQFQNNGVVDDSQLPKDRFSAERLKGVDSTLKIQPAKLEDSAVYLCASSPKTGNQPQHFGDGTRLSIL.

This chain joins TRBV3-1 (or the pseudogene TRBV3-2) and TRBJ1-6, with D maybe TRBD1 (6 bases). Germline V gives CDR1 LGHDT, CDR2 YNNKEL (reference sequence). Trimming pared 4 bases from V and 9 bases from J, leaving 22 bases between. This CDR3 contains 17 residues. CDR3 loop: CASSRGRAGVLSSPLHF. DNA of the CDR3: TGTGCCAGCAGCCGGGGTCGGGCAGGGGTGCTGAGTTCACCCCTCCACTTT.

This chain links TRBV30 with TRBJ2-4; the match to TRBD1 covers 7 bases. Looked up from germline, CDR1 is GTSNPN and CDR2 is SVGIG (reference sequence). Germline trimming cut 3 bases from V and 9 bases from J; bases unmatched to any gene: 8. The CDR3 contains 13 residues. CDR3 coding DNA: TGTGCCTGGAGGGGCGACAGGGCCGGCATTCAGTACTTC. Protein: CAWRGDRAGIQYF.

The chain couples TRBV5-6 to TRBJ2-7, with TRBD2 identical over 7 bases. The CDR3 covers 15 residues. CDR1 and CDR2 from the germline V gene are SGHDT and YYEEEE. Losses at the gene ends were 6 bases for V and 2 bases for J; bases not matched to a gene: 11. In DNA, the CDR3 is TGTGCCAGCAACCCTTGGGCTAGCGGCGCCTACGAGCAGTACTTC. Amino acid sequence: CASNPWASGAYEQYF. Looking up the rest from reference TRBV5-6 and TRBJ2-7 gives the full variable domain: DAGVTQSPTHLIKTRGQQVTLRCSPKSGHDTVSWYQQALGQGPQFIFQYYEEEERQRGNFPDRFSGHQFPNYSSELNVNALLLGDSALYLCASNPWASGAYEQYFGPGTRLTVT.

This chain joins TRBV6-7 and TRBJ2-7; D possibly corresponds to TRBD2 (6 bases). TRBV6-7 is an open reading frame, and its role is uncertain. V lost 0 bases to trimming and J lost 7 bases, with 19 bases between them. The CDR3 covers 16 residues. CDR3 bases: TGTGCCAGCAGTTACTCGAAGGTAGCGGCAGCCGAGGAGCAGTACTTC. Its translation: CASSYSKVAAAEEQYF.

V is TRBV7-9 and J is TRBJ2-5; D possibly corresponds to TRBD2 (5 bases). Germline V CDR1 and CDR2: SEHNR, FQNEAQ (reference sequence). V lost 1 base to trimming and J lost 5 bases, with 11 bases between them. The CDR3 loop spans 14 amino acids. This chain's CDR3 is CASSLGVSEETQYF. The CDR3 DNA sequence: TGTGCCAGCAGCTTAGGGGTTAGCGAGGAGACCCAGTACTTC. The full variable domain, rest sourced from reference TRBV7-9 and TRBJ2-5, is DTGVSQNPRHKITKRGQNVTFRCDPISEHNRLYWYRQTLGQGPEFLTYFQNEAQLEKSRLLSDRFSAERPKGSFSTLEIQRTEQGDSAMYLCASSLGVSEETQYFGPGTRLLVL.

The chain has TRBV24-1 and TRBJ2-4; 7 bases are a match to TRBD1. The CDR3 totals 16 residues. Germline values: CDR1 KGHDR, CDR2 SFDVKD. J lost 4 bases, V lost 2 bases, and 7 bases had no gene match. The CDR3 DNA reads TGTGCCACCAGTGATTCGCCCACGGGACAGAAAAACATTCAGTACTTC. Translation: CATSDSPTGQKNIQYF.

The genes are TRBV24-1 and TRBJ1-2, with 10 bases lining up with TRBD1. In germline, CDR1 is KGHDR, CDR2 SFDVKD. The CDR3 is made up of 14 amino acids. Trimming removed 2 bases from V and 7 bases from J; junction bases left unmatched: 3. CDR3 DNA sequence: TGTGCCACCAGTGATTCCGGGACAGGGGTTGGCTACACCTTC. It codes for CATSDSGTGVGYTF.

This clone came up a few times. V is TRBV7-3 and J is TRBJ2-1; TRBD2 agrees at 12 bases. There are 14 residues in the CDR3. Per germline, CDR1 SGHTA and CDR2 FQGTGA. V was clipped by 5 bases and J by 9 bases; unmatched bases: 5. The CDR3 loop reads CASSPVLAGGEQFF. The DNA of the CDR3 is TGTGCCAGCAGCCCGGTACTAGCGGGAGGTGAGCAGTTCTTC.

A remark on this clone: The same CDR3 also results from other DNA sequences found in this sample. The chain employs TRBV5-1 and TRBJ2-1, with 7 bases identical to TRBD2. CDR3 length: 15 amino acids. The germline gives CDR1 SGHRS, CDR2 YFSETQ. J was trimmed by 3 bases and V by 0 bases; bases with no gene match: 3. The DNA for the CDR3 is TGCGCCAGCAGCTTGGTAGTAGCGGGCTACAATGAGCAGTTCTTC. Translating it yields CASSLVVAGYNEQFF.

For this clone: The sample contains more than one DNA sequence encoding this CDR3. The chain links TRBV7-2 to TRBJ1-2; 10 bases are a match to TRBD1. The V gene's germline CDR1 is SGHTA and CDR2 FQGNSA. V lost 5 bases to trimming and J lost 4 bases; unmatched junction nucleotides: 4. The CDR3 is 14 residues long. The CDR3 nucleotides are TGTGCCAGCAGCCCTAGACAGGGGGCCTATGGCTACACCTTC. Translation gives CASSPRQGAYGYTF.

The V gene is TRBV5-1, the J gene TRBJ2-3; the match to TRBD2 covers 7 bases. CDR3 length equals 14 residues. Trimming removed 1 base from V and 3 bases from J; junction bases left unmatched: 2. Looked up from germline, CDR1 is SGHRS and CDR2 is YFSETQ. This chain's CDR3 is CASSLMGGTDTQYF. The CDR3 nucleotides are TGCGCCAGCAGCTTGATGGGGGGGACAGATACGCAGTATTTT.

V and J are TRBV7-9 and TRBJ1-4; maybe TRBD1 (6 bases). The CDR3 extends over 17 amino acids. Germline values: CDR1 SEHNR, CDR2 FQNEAQ (reference sequence). The V and J ends lost 3 bases and 0 bases respectively, with 14 bases between them. This CDR3 is CASSFVRGPATNEKLFF. CDR3 nucleotides: TGTGCCAGCAGCTTCGTCAGGGGTCCTGCAACTAATGAAAAACTGTTTTTT.

This chain links TRBV5-1 with TRBJ2-2; D may be TRBD2 (6 bases). CDR3 length equals 15 residues. The germline V gene has CDR1 SGHRS and CDR2 YFSETQ. Trimming left V 4 bases short and J 4 bases short, with 14 bases between. CDR3 amino acids: CASSPLRGSTGELFF. DNA for the CDR3: TGCGCCAGCAGCCCCCTCCGGGGGTCCACCGGGGAGCTGTTTTTT.

This chain joins TRBV18 and TRBJ2-1; no reliable D call. In germline, CDR1 is KGHSH, CDR2 LQKENI. The CDR3 length is 14 residues. Trimming cost V 8 bases and J 2 bases, with 13 bases left between them. CDR3 nucleotide sequence: TGTGCCAGCCCGACCCCAGACACCTACAATGAGCAGTTCTTC. Its translation: CASPTPDTYNEQFF.

This clone was observed a single time. The V call is TRBV7-2, the J call TRBJ2-5; 9 bases are a match to TRBD2. Germline CDR1 is SGHTA and CDR2 is FQGNSA. The CDR3 sequence is 14 residues long. The ends lost 5 bases at V and 2 bases at J; junction bases unmatched: 3. CDR3 nucleotides: TGTGCCAGCAGCCCGGGACTAGCACAAGAGACCCAGTACTTC. Its translation: CASSPGLAQETQYF.

This chain connects TRBV7-2 to TRBJ1-1; TRBD1 might be the D (5 bases). The CDR3 runs 13 residues. The V end was cut by 5 bases, the J end by 1 base, with 8 bases between. Germline V gene data show CDR1 as SGHTA and CDR2 as FQGNSA. CDR3 sequence: CASSPQGNTEAFF. In DNA form, the CDR3 reads TGTGCCAGCAGCCCCCAGGGGAACACTGAAGCTTTCTTT.

The genes are TRBV28 and TRBJ2-7; D gene ambiguous. V lost 5 bases and J lost 4, with 12 bases in between. Germline assignment: CDR1 MDHEN and CDR2 SYDVKM. The CDR3 totals 13 residues. CDR3 region: CASSLGRLYEQYF. The CDR3 nucleotides read TGTGCCAGCAGTCTTGGGCGTTTATACGAGCAGTACTTC. The full variable domain, rest sourced from reference TRBV28 and TRBJ2-7, is DVKVTQSSRYLVKRTGEKVFLECVQDMDHENMFWYRQDPGLGLRLIYFSYDVKMKEKGDIPEGYSVSREKKERFSLILESASTNQTSMYLCASSLGRLYEQYFGPGTRLTVT.

This chain connects TRBV3-1 (or the pseudogene TRBV3-2) to TRBJ2-7, with D possibly matching TRBD2 (6 bases). The CDR3 sequence is 15 residues long. Trimming pared 1 base from V and 4 bases from J, leaving 14 bases between. The germline gives CDR1 LGHDT, CDR2 YNNKEL (reference sequence). The CDR3 region is CASSQAHGSAYEQYF. The CDR3 DNA sequence: TGTGCCAGCAGCCAAGCGCACGGGAGTGCATACGAGCAGTACTTC.

V gene TRBV5-4 combines with J gene TRBJ2-7, with a possible D match to TRBD2 (5 bases). The CDR3 is 13 residues long. V was shortened by 4 bases and J by 4 bases, with 12 bases between the two germline ends. Germline V lookup: CDR1 SGHNT, CDR2 YYREEE (reference sequence). CDR3 amino acids: CASSAGLTYEQYF. The CDR3 nucleotides read TGTGCCAGCAGCGCGGGCCTAACTTACGAGCAGTACTTC.

This sequence joins TRBV19 and TRBJ2-5; TRBD1 matches 9 bases. This CDR3 region has 14 residues. Trimming cost V 4 bases and J 3 bases; bases outside gene matches: 3. CDR1 and CDR2 from the germline V gene are LNHDA and SQIVND (reference sequence). The CDR3 sequence: CASSRGDREETQYF. CDR3 sequence (DNA): TGTGCCAGTAGTAGGGGGGACAGGGAAGAGACCCAGTACTTC.

The gene calls are TRBV3-1 (or the pseudogene TRBV3-2) and TRBJ2-1; D uncertain. Trimming shortened V by 0 bases and J by 6 bases, and 6 bases separated the two germline ends. CDR3 size: 13 residues. Germline V gene sequence: CDR1 LGHDT, CDR2 YNNKEL (reference sequence). The CDR3 sequence is CASSQDRSNEQFF. DNA of the CDR3: TGTGCCAGCAGCCAAGATAGGAGCAATGAGCAGTTCTTC.

V gene TRBV3-1 (or the pseudogene TRBV3-2) combines with J gene TRBJ2-1; 14 nucleotides line up with TRBD2. CDR3 length: 15 residues. Germline lookup yields CDR1 LGHDT and CDR2 YNNKEL (reference sequence). The J segment lost 7 bases and the V segment lost 4 bases, leaving 3 bases of the junction unmatched. CDR3 sequence reads: CASSPGTSGSNEQFF. CDR3 bases: TGTGCCAGCAGCCCCGGGACTAGCGGGAGTAATGAGCAGTTCTTC.

This clone has more than one count but fewer than ten. The V call is TRBV27, the J call TRBJ1-2; D remains ambiguous. From germline, CDR1 is MNHEY and CDR2 SMNVEV (reference sequence). Trimming took 8 bases from V and 5 from J, leaving 21 bases between them. The CDR3 spans 15 residues. In DNA form, the CDR3 reads TGTGCCAGCGGATTTGAAGGGCGGAGAGGGTATGGCTACACCTTC. Amino acid sequence: CASGFEGRRGYGYTF.

This clone has just one count. V is TRBV29-1 and J is TRBJ2-5; 7 bases map to TRBD1. V lost 4 bases and J lost 4; bases outside the gene matches: 0. Germline CDR1 SQVTM, CDR2 ANQGSEA. The CDR3 is 11 residues long. Here the CDR3 DNA reads TGCAGCGTTGGACAGGGAGAGACCCAGTACTTC. This translates into CSVGQGETQYF.